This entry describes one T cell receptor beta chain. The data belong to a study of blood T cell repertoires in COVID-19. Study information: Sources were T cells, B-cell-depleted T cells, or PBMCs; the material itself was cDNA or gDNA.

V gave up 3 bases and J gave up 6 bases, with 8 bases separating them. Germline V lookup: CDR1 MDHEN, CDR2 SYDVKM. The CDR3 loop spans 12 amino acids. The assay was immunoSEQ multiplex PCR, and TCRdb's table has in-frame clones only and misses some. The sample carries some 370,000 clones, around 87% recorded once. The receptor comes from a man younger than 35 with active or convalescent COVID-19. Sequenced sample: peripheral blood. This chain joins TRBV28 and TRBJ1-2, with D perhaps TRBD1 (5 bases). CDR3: CASSLAGHGYTF. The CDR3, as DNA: TGTGCCAGCAGTTTGGCAGGGCATGGCTACACCTTC.